Each of the 32 T cell receptor beta chains below was sequenced from the same sample in a study of cytomegalovirus exposure and HLA in healthy donors. Only in-frame clones appear in the TCRdb table, and some are missing; sequencing was by immunoSEQ multiplex PCR. The sample contains some 340,000 clones, about nine tenths of which appear only once. Input material: PBMCs. These receptors all come from a woman in her twenties or thirties in good health and CMV-seropositive.

The chain uses TRBV4-3 and TRBJ1-1, with TRBD1 matching over 7 bases. There are 16 residues in the CDR3. Germline lookup yields CDR1 LGHNA and CDR2 YSLEER. The ends lost 0 bases at V and 1 base at J; junction bases unmatched: 5. The CDR3 region has the DNA TGCGCCAGCAGCCAAGATGGGGGGACAGAGAACACTGAAGCTTTCTTT. It translates to CASSQDGGTENTEAFF.

The chain's CDR3 is CASSVKLAGSYNEQFF. The CDR3 DNA reads as TGTGCCAGCAGTGTTAAACTAGCGGGCTCCTACAATGAGCAGTTCTTC. The chain links TRBV27 to TRBJ2-1; the match to TRBD2 covers 9 bases. V was pared by 5 bases and J by 0 bases, with 5 bases of the junction left unmatched. Germline-derived CDR1 and CDR2 are MNHEY and SMNVEV (reference sequence). This CDR3 is 16 amino acids long.

This clone was found once. The V call is TRBV27, the J call TRBJ1-5, with D perhaps matching TRBD1 (5 bases). V dropped 2 bases and J dropped 0 bases, with 8 bases sitting between them. Looked up from germline, CDR1 is MNHEY and CDR2 is SMNVEV (reference sequence). The CDR3 has 15 amino acids. The DNA of the CDR3 is TGTGCCAGCAGTTTAGACAGATATAGCAATCAGCCCCAGCATTTT. It specifies CASSLDRYSNQPQHF.

The chain employs TRBV7-9 and TRBJ2-3; 11 bases map to TRBD2. There are 17 residues in the CDR3. V lost 7 bases to trimming and J lost 4 bases; unmatched junction nucleotides: 13. The V gene's germline CDR1 is SEHNR and CDR2 FQNEAQ (reference sequence). The CDR3 sequence: CASNHKRVAGGPDTQYF. CDR3 DNA: TGTGCCAGCAATCACAAGAGGGTAGCGGGAGGGCCAGATACGCAGTATTTT.

This clone was observed a handful of times. The genes are TRBV9 and TRBJ2-7, with 9 bases fitting TRBD2. V trimming: 0 bases; J trimming: 3 bases; junction bases outside the gene matches: 4. The germline CDR1 and CDR2 sequences are SGDLS and YYNGEE. This CDR3 contains 15 residues. CDR3: CASSVGGGGGYEQYF. The CDR3 region has the DNA TGTGCCAGCAGCGTAGGGGGCGGGGGGGGCTACGAGCAGTACTTC.

This clone was observed a single time. The chain couples TRBV28 to TRBJ2-7; 7 nucleotides line up with TRBD1. The CDR3 extends over 14 amino acids. CDR1 is MDHEN, CDR2 SYDVKM, per germline. With 8 bases clipped from V and 6 bases from J, the junction kept 13 bases outside the gene matches. Here the CDR3 reads CASPQGQYLGEQYF. In DNA, the CDR3 is TGTGCCAGCCCCCAGGGACAGTACCTCGGCGAGCAGTACTTC.

The sample holds one count of this clone. The chain joins TRBV10-3 to TRBJ2-7, with 9 bases aligning to TRBD2. The CDR3 extends over 15 amino acids. Trimming cost V 2 bases and J 6 bases; bases outside gene matches: 8. Germline V CDR1 and CDR2: ENHRY, SYGVKD. In DNA, the CDR3 is TGTGCCATCAGTGAGCCGGGACTAGCATCCAGCGAGCAGTACTTC. Translated, it gives CAISEPGLASSEQYF.

The chain carries TRBV25-1 and TRBJ1-2; 10 nucleotides agree with TRBD1. The CDR3 has 15 residues. Germline trimming cut 2 bases from V and 7 bases from J; bases unmatched to any gene: 7. From germline, CDR1 is MGHDK and CDR2 SYGVNS. The CDR3 DNA sequence: TGTGCCAGCAGTGAAACCGGGACAGGGGCGGGTGGCTACACCTTC. Protein sequence: CASSETGTGAGGYTF.

This clone was observed a few times. The chain is built from TRBV25-1 and TRBJ2-1; 16 bases are a match to TRBD2. This CDR3 is built from 18 residues. CDR1 and CDR2 (germline): MGHDK, SYGVNS. V shed 2 bases, J shed 8 bases, and the junction held 9 bases outside the gene matches. This CDR3 is CASSEPSGTSGRVDEQFF. In nucleotides, the CDR3 is TGTGCCAGCAGTGAACCTTCCGGGACTAGCGGGAGGGTGGATGAGCAGTTCTTC.

J is TRBJ2-3 and V is TRBV6-5; 11 bases align to TRBD2. Trimming removed 4 bases from V and 6 bases from J; junction bases left unmatched: 6. The CDR3 has 15 residues. Germline V lookup: CDR1 MNHEY, CDR2 SVGAGI. CDR3 coding DNA: TGTGCCAGCAGTTTCCTAGCGGGAGGTACCGATACGCAGTATTTT. Translated: CASSFLAGGTDTQYF.

The sample holds one count of this clone. CDR3 nucleotide sequence: TGTGCCAGCAATTCTGGGGTAGGGGACACTGAAGCTTTCTTT. Translating it yields CASNSGVGDTEAFF. The V and J genes are TRBV27 and TRBJ1-1; D may be TRBD1 (5 bases). Germline CDR1 is MNHEY and CDR2 is SMNVEV (reference sequence). The CDR3 totals 14 residues. V was cut by 7 bases and J by 3 bases, with 15 bases left in between.

Only a few counts were recorded for this clone. The chain is built from TRBV19 and TRBJ1-2; a possible D gene is TRBD1 (6 bases). V was pared by 6 bases and J by 7 bases, with 24 bases between. CDR3 length: 16 residues. Per germline, CDR1 LNHDA and CDR2 SQIVND (reference sequence). The CDR3 region has the DNA TGTGCCAGTAGGATGCCTCAATCAACGACAGGACGTGGCTACACCTTC. Translated: CASRMPQSTTGRGYTF.

The genes are TRBV20-1 and TRBJ2-1, with unresolved D. Trimming removed 3 bases at V and 13 bases at J, with 13 bases between. Germline V gene data show CDR1 as DFQATT and CDR2 as SNEGSKA (reference sequence). The CDR3 sequence is 11 residues long. CDR3 in DNA: TGCAGTGCTAGCACAGTTCCGGCACAGTTCTTC. This codes for CSASTVPAQFF.

This chain uses TRBV7-8 with TRBJ2-1; TRBD2 matches at 8 bases. V gave up 3 bases and J gave up 7 bases; unmatched junction bases: 14. CDR3 length: 17 amino acids. Germline values: CDR1 SGHVS, CDR2 FQNEAQ. The CDR3 coding sequence is TGTGCCAGCAGCTTGAGGTTCGGAGAGCGGGGGCGGAATGAGCAGTTCTTC. This translates into CASSLRFGERGRNEQFF.

This clone has only one observation. The chain carries TRBV6-5 and TRBJ1-1; 9 bases are a match to TRBD1. Germline CDR1 is MNHEY and CDR2 is SVGAGI. Trimming took 4 bases from V and 4 from J; bases not matched to a gene: 10. CDR3 size: 16 residues. CDR3 nucleotide sequence: TGTGCCAGCAGTTTACAGGGGGCATGGGTGGGCACTGAAGCTTTCTTT. It codes for CASSLQGAWVGTEAFF.

Turning to this clone: The germline gene is not matched at one end of the junction; a read error may be the cause. The J gene is TRBJ2-3, the V gene TRBV28, with D possibly TRBD2 on 6 matching bases. The length of the CDR3 is 13 residues. The V gene's germline CDR1 is MDHEN and CDR2 SYDVKM. CDR3 loop: CASSPTSTDTQYF. The CDR3 DNA sequence: TGTGCCAGCAGTCCCACTAGCACGGATACGCAGTATTTT.

V and J are TRBV30 and TRBJ1-2; 8 nucleotides align to TRBD1. Germline V CDR1 and CDR2: GTSNPN, SVGIG (reference sequence). Losses at the gene ends were 5 bases for V and 4 bases for J; bases not matched to a gene: 6. The CDR3 spans 13 residues. CDR3 protein: CAWWTGRSYGYTF. The CDR3 coding sequence is TGTGCCTGGTGGACAGGGCGGAGCTATGGCTACACCTTC.

The rearrangement uses TRBV7-6 and TRBJ1-1; 8 nucleotides align to TRBD1. Germline assignment: CDR1 SGHVS and CDR2 FNYEAQ. Trimming removed 0 bases from V and 1 base from J; junction bases left unmatched: 4. This CDR3 has 16 amino acids. The CDR3 here is CASSLADRDWNTEAFF. CDR3 nucleotide sequence: TGTGCCAGCAGCTTAGCGGACAGGGATTGGAACACTGAAGCTTTCTTT.

V is TRBV30 and J is TRBJ1-2; D gene uncertain. The V and J ends lost 5 bases and 7 bases respectively, with 8 bases between them. There are 10 residues in the CDR3. CDR1 GTSNPN and CDR2 SVGIG come from the germline V gene (reference sequence). The CDR3 loop reads CAWGSGGYTF. The CDR3 DNA follows: TGTGCCTGGGGCTCCGGTGGCTACACCTTC.

The chain joins TRBV9 to TRBJ2-1; 11 bases match TRBD1. The V segment lost 2 bases and the J segment 4 bases; nucleotides outside the gene matches: 5. The CDR3 is 16 residues long. CDR1 and CDR2 (germline): SGDLS, YYNGEE. CDR3 nucleotide sequence: TGTGCCAGCAGCGTGAGTGGGGACAGGGGGTACAATGAGCAGTTCTTC. Translated: CASSVSGDRGYNEQFF.

The V and J genes are TRBV9 and TRBJ2-7; 7 bases align to TRBD1. V lost 3 bases to trimming and J lost 2 bases; unmatched junction nucleotides: 8. CDR1 is SGDLS, CDR2 YYNGEE, per germline. The CDR3 contains 15 residues. The CDR3 DNA reads TGTGCCAGCAGCGCCCAGGGGGACAGCACCTACGAGCAGTACTTC. This codes for CASSAQGDSTYEQYF.

J is TRBJ1-1 and V is TRBV6-5, with 7 bases aligning to TRBD1. Germline V gene sequence: CDR1 MNHEY, CDR2 SVGAGI. This CDR3 region has 15 residues. Unmatched junction bases numbered 12, after V lost 0 bases and J lost 11 bases. The CDR3 here is CASSYSAQGYTDAFF. CDR3 DNA sequence: TGTGCCAGCAGTTACTCGGCACAGGGGTATACCGATGCTTTCTTT.

This clone was seen a single time. The CDR3 sequence: CASSTLAGGTDTQYF. DNA of the CDR3: TGTGCCAGCAGCACCCTAGCGGGGGGAACAGATACGCAGTATTTT. J is TRBJ2-3 and V is TRBV9, with 11 nucleotides matching TRBD2. V shed 4 bases and J 3 bases; nucleotides not matched to a gene: 4. Germline values: CDR1 SGDLS, CDR2 YYNGEE. CDR3 length equals 15 residues.

The V and J genes are TRBV19 and TRBJ1-1; 9 nucleotides match TRBD1. The CDR3 has 15 amino acids. Germline-derived CDR1 and CDR2 are LNHDA and SQIVND (reference sequence). J gave up 7 bases and V 3 bases, and 9 bases lay outside the gene matches. The CDR3 nucleotides read TGTGCCAGTAGTATCTTCGGGACAGGGTCGGGTGAAGCTTTCTTT. This translates into CASSIFGTGSGEAFF.

The chain carries TRBV30 and TRBJ2-7, with D tentatively TRBD1 (5 bases). The CDR3 runs to 16 residues. V shed 0 bases and J shed 0 bases, with 15 bases lying between them. Germline V gene data show CDR1 as GTSNPN and CDR2 as SVGIG (reference sequence). CDR3 sequence: CAWSVRFGASSYEQYF. CDR3 nucleotides: TGTGCCTGGAGTGTACGATTTGGGGCCAGCTCCTACGAGCAGTACTTC.

The V call is TRBV7-2, the J call TRBJ2-2; 9 bases line up with TRBD2. This CDR3 comprises 15 residues. The J segment lost 2 bases and the V segment lost 11 bases, leaving 9 bases of the junction unmatched. Germline CDR1 and CDR2: SGHTA and FQGNSA. CDR3 sequence reads: CAAALAGDNTGELFF. The DNA of the CDR3 is TGTGCCGCCGCTTTAGCGGGAGATAACACCGGGGAGCTGTTTTTT.

The V gene is TRBV7-3, the J gene TRBJ1-2, with D possibly TRBD1 on 6 matching bases. Germline values: CDR1 SGHTA, CDR2 FQGTGA. The V end was cut by 2 bases, the J end by 0 bases, with 13 bases between. The CDR3 has 16 amino acids. For the CDR3, the DNA is TGTGCCAGCAGCTTAGGCCCTAGGGGGTCTAACTATGGCTACACCTTC. Its translation is CASSLGPRGSNYGYTF.

This rearrangement joins TRBV27 to TRBJ1-5; D not certain. This CDR3 is built from 8 residues. Germline CDR1 and CDR2: MNHEY and SMNVEV (reference sequence). The V end was cut by 10 bases, the J end by 12 bases, with 7 bases between. CDR3 DNA: TGTGCCAAGGTACTCCAGCATTTT. Amino acids: CAKVLQHF.

This chain joins TRBV2 and TRBJ1-1; 7 nucleotides align to TRBD1. V was clipped by 4 bases and J by 3 bases; unmatched bases: 5. Germline lookup yields CDR1 SNHLY and CDR2 FYNNEI. CDR3 length equals 14 residues. CDR3 nucleotides: TGTGCCAGCAGTGTGACAGGGTTTTACACTGAAGCTTTCTTT. It yields the protein CASSVTGFYTEAFF.

V and J are TRBV27 and TRBJ1-1, with D unresolved. V was trimmed by 3 bases and J by 3 bases, leaving 11 bases between them. The CDR3 runs 14 residues. Germline V lookup: CDR1 MNHEY, CDR2 SMNVEV (reference sequence). The CDR3 sequence: CASSLDPPDTEAFF. The CDR3 bases are TGTGCCAGCAGTTTGGACCCCCCGGACACTGAAGCTTTCTTT.

The count of this clone is one. This chain uses TRBV28 with TRBJ1-1, with D maybe TRBD1 (5 bases). The CDR3 has 15 amino acids. Germline V gene sequence: CDR1 MDHEN, CDR2 SYDVKM. Trimming cost V 1 base and J 3 bases, with 12 bases left between them. Written as DNA, the CDR3 is TGTGCCAGCAGTTTATTGGGGGGTGGGTACACTGAAGCTTTCTTT. This gives the protein CASSLLGGGYTEAFF.

This chain uses TRBV28 with TRBJ2-7; no definite D call. There are 14 residues in the CDR3. Trimming stripped 5 bases from V and 1 base from J, with 12 bases between. Per germline, CDR1 MDHEN and CDR2 SYDVKM. CDR3 DNA: TGTGCCAGCAGTCCAACCCCAGGATCCTACGAGCAGTACTTC. Protein product: CASSPTPGSYEQYF.